This T cell receptor beta chain was identified in a study of blood T cells in healthy people across ages. PCR was performed a second time for roughly 6 to 12 cycles using a sample-barcoded 5' primer and a J-beta primer mix. TCRdb recomputed calls from the 5' RACE reads with MiXCR, one row per CDR3 protein. Seen here are over 700,000 distinct CDR3 sequences, about 55% observed once, and the top ten hold 41%. The receptor was isolated from an older man in good health. The sample consisted of blood.

CDR3: CSAESPSVADTQYF. The CDR3 DNA reads TGCAGTGCTGAATCCCCGTCTGTGGCAGATACGCAGTATTTT. The chain carries TRBV20-1 and TRBJ2-3; D not resolved. V was pared by 5 bases and J by 4 bases, with 16 bases between. The CDR3 has 14 amino acids. Germline CDR1 DFQATT, CDR2 SNEGSKA (reference sequence).